The 8 T cell receptor beta chains below all came from one sample that was sequenced in a study of regulatory T cells in long-lasting Graves disease (dated by TCRdb to the early 2020s). The time point label on this specimen signifies: newly diagnosed GD, antithyroid drugs for less than 3 months. For both TCR sequencing and RNA sequencing, RNA was extracted from PBMCs in TRIzol. Libraries came from multiplex PCR. TCRdb records Illumina HiSeq 4000 as the sequencer. iRepertoire HTBI primers and Arm-PCR amplification of CDR3 regions were used to construct TCR beta libraries. In TCRdb, the public reads were trimmed at Q25 with fastp and aligned with MiXCR, with productive beta chains retained. When rows share a CDR3 protein, they turn into one entry using the most common DNA and genes. The sample has around 250,000 distinct CDR3 sequences on record, around 20% of them singletons. The ten largest clones represent about 15% of the sample.

The sequences come from peripheral blood mononuclear cells (PBMCs), collected at new diagnosis, from a patient treated with antithyroid drugs. The receptors originated from a female donor with Graves disease.

This clonotype was seen ten or more times. This chain connects TRBV20-1 to TRBJ2-3, with TRBD2 matching over 16 bases. The CDR3 loop spans 20 amino acids. With V trimmed by 1 base and J by 5 bases, 15 bases remained unmatched. The germline CDR1 and CDR2 sequences are DFQATT and SNEGSKA (reference sequence). The CDR3 region has the DNA TGCAGTGCTAGAGGAGGATACGGGACTAGCGGGAGGGCCGCAGTAGATACGCAGTATTTT. Residues: CSARGGYGTSGRAAVDTQYF.

There are many counts of this clonotype. The V and J genes are TRBV27 and TRBJ1-6, with D possibly TRBD1 on 6 matching bases. Germline assignment: CDR1 MNHEY and CDR2 SMNVEV (reference sequence). The germline V and J ends were trimmed by 2 bases and 10 bases, with 9 bases remaining between them. This CDR3 comprises 13 residues. The CDR3: CASSLNRASPLHF. For the CDR3, the DNA is TGTGCCAGCAGTTTAAACAGGGCCTCACCCCTCCACTTT.

This clonotype was picked up many times. The chain links TRBV24-1 to TRBJ2-3; D perhaps matches TRBD1 (6 bases). The V end was cut by 4 bases, the J end by 0 bases, with 16 bases between. The germline V gene has CDR1 KGHDR and CDR2 SFDVKD. The CDR3 consists of 17 residues. The CDR3 protein is CATSDPSGTTSTDTQYF. DNA for the CDR3: TGTGCCACCAGTGACCCCTCCGGGACAACGAGCACAGATACGCAGTATTTT.

The genes are TRBV5-4 and TRBJ1-2; a weak D match, TRBD1 (6 bases). Trimming pared 4 bases from V and 3 bases from J, leaving 13 bases between. CDR3 length: 14 amino acids. The V gene's germline CDR1 is SGHNT and CDR2 YYREEE (reference sequence). The CDR3 region has the DNA TGTGCCAGCAGCCGAACAGGGTTGGACTATGGCTACACCTTC. This codes for CASSRTGLDYGYTF.

The chain employs TRBV2 and TRBJ2-5, with a tentative D call TRBD2 (6 bases). This CDR3 is built from 14 residues. CDR1 SNHLY and CDR2 FYNNEI come from the germline V gene. The V end was cut by 0 bases, the J end by 8 bases, with 13 bases between. CDR3 sequence reads: CASSEAGGAVTQYF. CDR3 nucleotides: TGTGCCAGCAGTGAAGCTGGCGGGGCGGTTACCCAGTACTTC.

Concerning this clonotype itself: A far larger clone is one base from this, pointing to a likely read error. This chain uses TRBV7-9 with TRBJ2-7; D may correspond to TRBD1 or TRBD2 (5 bases each). In germline, CDR1 is SEHNR, CDR2 FQNEAQ (reference sequence). V was clipped by 3 bases and J by 5 bases, with 20 bases between them. There are 16 residues in the CDR3. This CDR3 reads CASSFPRGSDRDEQYF. The CDR3 DNA reads TGTGCCAGCAGCTTCCCCCGGGGCTCCGACCGGGACGAGCAGTACTTC.

This clonotype was detected many times. The gene calls are TRBV20-1 and TRBJ1-6; TRBD1 aligns across 9 bases. The CDR3 length is 14 residues. Germline loops: CDR1 DFQATT, CDR2 SNEGSKA (reference sequence). V gave up 2 bases and J gave up 10 bases; unmatched junction bases: 6. As DNA, the CDR3 is TGCAGTGCTAGATTAACAGGGGGCCAGTCACCCCTCCACTTT. It is translated as CSARLTGGQSPLHF.

This chain uses TRBV5-8 with TRBJ2-1; the match to TRBD2 covers 15 bases. J lost 4 bases, V lost 3 bases, and 2 bases had no gene match. This CDR3 spans 16 amino acids. Germline V lookup: CDR1 SGHTS, CDR2 YDEGEE. The CDR3 DNA reads as TGTGCCAGCAGCTATGGACTAGCGGGGGGGTACAATGAGCAGTTCTTC. It encodes CASSYGLAGGYNEQFF.